This T cell receptor beta chain was sequenced for a study of technical replicates of blood from a handful of donors. This CDR3 has 14 residues. The germline V gene has CDR1 MNHNS and CDR2 SASEGT. Only in-frame clones appear in the TCRdb table, and some are missing; sequencing was by immunoSEQ multiplex PCR. This sample yields 11,000 to 15,000 clones, of which around 80% are seen a single time; about 13% belongs to the top ten. The chain joins TRBV6-1 to TRBJ2-1, with D perhaps TRBD2 (6 bases). The sequenced sample was PBMCs. The TCR comes from a human donor in good health. This chain's CDR3 is CALDAGFSYNEQFF. CDR3 coding DNA: TGTGCATTGGACGCGGGGTTCTCCTACAATGAGCAGTTCTTC.